The 2 T cell receptor beta chains presented below share a single source sample, sequenced in a study of T cells in Graves' hyperthyroidism and ophthalmopathy. TCR beta CDR3 sequences were amplified from RNA transcripts. The primer set for the first-round RT-PCR of the TCR CDR3 was HTBI. MiXCR was run by TCRdb on the multiplex PCR reads, yielding one entry per CDR3 protein. The table lists a few hundred thousand distinct CDR3 sequences, under 60% of them singletons. Sequenced material: peripheral blood or thyroid tissue (not recorded which). The receptors were gathered from a woman aged 18 to 35 with Graves' hyperthyroidism.

This clonotype occurred many times. This chain links TRBV13 with TRBJ1-4; D unresolved. Trimming stripped 5 bases from V and 5 bases from J, with 12 bases between. Germline CDR1 PRHDT, CDR2 FYEKMQ (reference sequence). CDR3 length: 14 amino acids. The DNA of the CDR3 is TGTGCCAGCAGCCCTGGTCTAGTCAATGAAAAACTGTTTTTT. This gives the protein CASSPGLVNEKLFF.

This clonotype was recorded at least ten times. V usage is TRBV4-1 and J usage is TRBJ2-7, with 14 bases matching TRBD2. Trimming at V came to 4 bases and at J to 4 bases, leaving 6 bases not matched to a gene. The V gene's germline CDR1 is MGHRA and CDR2 YSYEKL. The length of the CDR3 is 16 residues. The CDR3 spells CASSLPGLAGVYEQYF. The CDR3 DNA sequence: TGCGCCAGCAGCCTACCGGGACTAGCGGGAGTTTACGAGCAGTACTTC.